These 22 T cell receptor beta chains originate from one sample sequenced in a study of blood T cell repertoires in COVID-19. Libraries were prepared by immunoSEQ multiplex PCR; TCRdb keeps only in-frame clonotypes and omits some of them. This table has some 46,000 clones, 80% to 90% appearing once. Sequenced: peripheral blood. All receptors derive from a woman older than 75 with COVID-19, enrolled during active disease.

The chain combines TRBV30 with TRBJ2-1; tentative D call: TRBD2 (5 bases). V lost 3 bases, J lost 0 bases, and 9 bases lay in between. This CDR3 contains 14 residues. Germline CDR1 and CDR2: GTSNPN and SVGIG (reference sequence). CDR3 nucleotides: TGTGCCTGGAGGTGGAGGAACTCCTACAATGAGCAGTTCTTC. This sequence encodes CAWRWRNSYNEQFF.

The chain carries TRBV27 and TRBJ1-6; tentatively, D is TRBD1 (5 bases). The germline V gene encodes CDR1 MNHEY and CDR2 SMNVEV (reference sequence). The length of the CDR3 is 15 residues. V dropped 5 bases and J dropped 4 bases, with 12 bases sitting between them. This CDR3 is CASSRAGQYNSPLHF. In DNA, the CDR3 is TGTGCCAGCAGTCGGGCAGGGCAGTATAATTCACCCCTCCACTTT.

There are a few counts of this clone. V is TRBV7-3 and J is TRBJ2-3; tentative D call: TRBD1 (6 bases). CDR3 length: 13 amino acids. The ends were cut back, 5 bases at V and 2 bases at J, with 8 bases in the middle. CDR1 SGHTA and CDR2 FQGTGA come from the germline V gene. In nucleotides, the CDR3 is TGTGCCAGCAGCCTGGGACACACAGATACGCAGTATTTT. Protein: CASSLGHTDTQYF.

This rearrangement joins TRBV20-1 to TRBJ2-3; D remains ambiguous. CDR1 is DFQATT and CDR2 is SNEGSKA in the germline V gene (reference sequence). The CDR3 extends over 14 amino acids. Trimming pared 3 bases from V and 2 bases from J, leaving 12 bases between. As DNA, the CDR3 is TGCAGTGCTAGTGGGCAGGCCCACACAGATACGCAGTATTTT. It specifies CSASGQAHTDTQYF.

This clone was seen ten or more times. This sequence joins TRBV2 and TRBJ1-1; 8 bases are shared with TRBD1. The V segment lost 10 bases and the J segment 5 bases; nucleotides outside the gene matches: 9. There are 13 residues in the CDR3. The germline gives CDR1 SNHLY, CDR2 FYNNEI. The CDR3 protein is CATQGAPGTEAFF. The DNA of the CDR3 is TGTGCCACCCAGGGGGCGCCAGGGACTGAAGCTTTCTTT.

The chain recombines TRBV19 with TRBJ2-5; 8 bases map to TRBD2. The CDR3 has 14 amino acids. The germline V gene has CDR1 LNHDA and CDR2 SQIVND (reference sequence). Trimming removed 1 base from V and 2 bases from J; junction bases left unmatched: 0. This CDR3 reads CASSIASGQETQYF. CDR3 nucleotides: TGTGCCAGTAGTATAGCTAGCGGGCAAGAGACCCAGTACTTC.

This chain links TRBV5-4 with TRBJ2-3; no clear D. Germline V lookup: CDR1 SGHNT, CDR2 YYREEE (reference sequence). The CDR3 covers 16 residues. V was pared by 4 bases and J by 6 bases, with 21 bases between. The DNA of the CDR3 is TGTGCCAGCAGCGCCCGCTCGAGCAGGAATGGCGATACGCAGTATTTT. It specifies CASSARSSRNGDTQYF. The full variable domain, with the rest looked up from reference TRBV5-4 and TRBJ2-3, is ETGVTQSPTHLIKTRGQQVTLRCSSQSGHNTVSWYQQALGQGPQFIFQYYREEENGRGNFPPRFSGLQFPNYSSELNVNALELDDSALYLCASSARSSRNGDTQYFGPGTRLTVL.

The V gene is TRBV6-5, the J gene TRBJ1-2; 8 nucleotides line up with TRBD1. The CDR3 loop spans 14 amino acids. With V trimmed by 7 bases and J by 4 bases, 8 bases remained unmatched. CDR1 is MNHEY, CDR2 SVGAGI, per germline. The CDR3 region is CASKAGGAGYGYTF. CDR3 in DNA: TGTGCCAGCAAGGCAGGGGGCGCCGGCTATGGCTACACCTTC.

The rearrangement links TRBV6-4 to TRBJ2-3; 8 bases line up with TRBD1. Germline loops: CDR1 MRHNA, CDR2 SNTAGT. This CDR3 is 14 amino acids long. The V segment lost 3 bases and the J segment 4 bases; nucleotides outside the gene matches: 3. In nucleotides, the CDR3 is TGTGCCAGCAGTGAGGGACAGGCGGCAGATACGCAGTATTTT. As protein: CASSEGQAADTQYF.

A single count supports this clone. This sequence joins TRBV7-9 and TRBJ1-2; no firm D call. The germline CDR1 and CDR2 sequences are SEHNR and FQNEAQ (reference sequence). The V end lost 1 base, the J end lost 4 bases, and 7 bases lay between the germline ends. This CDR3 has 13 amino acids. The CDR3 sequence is CASSLDRAYGYTF. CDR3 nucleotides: TGTGCCAGCAGCTTAGACAGAGCCTATGGCTACACCTTC.

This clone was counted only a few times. The CDR3 DNA reads TGCGCCAGCAAAGAAGGGACAGGGGACACCGGGGAGCTGTTTTTT. It translates to CASKEGTGDTGELFF. The chain is built from TRBV5-1 and TRBJ2-2; 10 bases are a match to TRBD1. CDR1 is SGHRS, CDR2 YFSETQ, per germline. The V gene end was trimmed by 6 bases and the J gene end by 3 bases; junction bases not matched to a gene: 5. The CDR3 totals 15 residues.

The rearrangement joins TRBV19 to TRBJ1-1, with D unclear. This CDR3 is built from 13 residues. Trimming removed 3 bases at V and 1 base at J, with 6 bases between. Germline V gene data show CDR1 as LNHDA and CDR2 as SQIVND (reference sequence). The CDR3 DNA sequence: TGTGCCAGTAGTATGAGGGAGAACACTGAAGCTTTCTTT. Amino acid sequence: CASSMRENTEAFF.

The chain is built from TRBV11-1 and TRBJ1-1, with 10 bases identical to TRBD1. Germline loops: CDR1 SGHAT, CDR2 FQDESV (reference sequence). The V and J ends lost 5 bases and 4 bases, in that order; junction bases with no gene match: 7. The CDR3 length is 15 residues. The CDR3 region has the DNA TGTGCCAGCAGCCCCTGGGACAGGGGATTCACTGAAGCTTTCTTT. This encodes CASSPWDRGFTEAFF.

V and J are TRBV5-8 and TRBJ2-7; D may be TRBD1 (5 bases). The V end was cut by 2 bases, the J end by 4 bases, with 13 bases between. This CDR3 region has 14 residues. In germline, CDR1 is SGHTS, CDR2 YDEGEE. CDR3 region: CASSLAPGQYEQYF. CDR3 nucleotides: TGTGCCAGCAGCTTAGCTCCAGGGCAGTACGAGCAGTACTTC.

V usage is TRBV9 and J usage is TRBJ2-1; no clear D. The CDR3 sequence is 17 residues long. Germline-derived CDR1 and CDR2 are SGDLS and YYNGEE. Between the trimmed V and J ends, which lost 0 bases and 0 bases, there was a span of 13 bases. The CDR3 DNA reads TGTGCCAGCAGCGTAGGGGCCAGGCCGAGCTCCTACAATGAGCAGTTCTTC. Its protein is CASSVGARPSSYNEQFF.

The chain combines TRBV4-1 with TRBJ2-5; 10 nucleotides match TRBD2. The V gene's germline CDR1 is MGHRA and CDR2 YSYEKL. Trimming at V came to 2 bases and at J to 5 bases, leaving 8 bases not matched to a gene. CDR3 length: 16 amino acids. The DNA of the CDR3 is TGCGCCAGCAGCCAATTGGTTGGACTAGCGGTGGAGACCCAGTACTTC. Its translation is CASSQLVGLAVETQYF.

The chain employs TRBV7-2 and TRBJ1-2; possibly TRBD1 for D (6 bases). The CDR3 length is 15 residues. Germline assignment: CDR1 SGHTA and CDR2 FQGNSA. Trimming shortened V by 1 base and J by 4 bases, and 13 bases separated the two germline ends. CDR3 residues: CASSLGQGLGYGYTF. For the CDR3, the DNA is TGTGCCAGCAGCTTAGGTCAGGGGCTGGGCTATGGCTACACCTTC.

CDR3 nucleotides: TGTGCCAGCAGTTCCCGACAGAACTATGGCTACACCTTC. This gives the protein CASSSRQNYGYTF. The V and J genes are TRBV28 and TRBJ1-2; D is perhaps TRBD1 (5 bases). The germline gives CDR1 MDHEN, CDR2 SYDVKM. The CDR3 is made up of 13 amino acids. Trimming removed 4 bases from V and 2 bases from J, with 8 bases in between.

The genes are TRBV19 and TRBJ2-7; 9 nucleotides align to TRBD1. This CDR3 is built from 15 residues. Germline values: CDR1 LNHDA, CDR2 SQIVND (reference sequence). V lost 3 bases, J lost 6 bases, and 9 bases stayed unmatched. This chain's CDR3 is CASSIGGTGPTEQYF. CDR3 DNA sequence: TGTGCCAGTAGTATTGGGGGGACAGGGCCGACCGAGCAGTACTTC.

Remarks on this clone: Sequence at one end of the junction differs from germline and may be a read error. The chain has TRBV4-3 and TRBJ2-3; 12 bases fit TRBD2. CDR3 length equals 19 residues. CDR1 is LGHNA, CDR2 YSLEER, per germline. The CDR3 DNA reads TGCGCCAGCAGCCAGGTACTAGCGGGGGGCTATGGGGGCACGGATACGCAGTATTTT. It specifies CASSQVLAGGYGGTDTQYF.

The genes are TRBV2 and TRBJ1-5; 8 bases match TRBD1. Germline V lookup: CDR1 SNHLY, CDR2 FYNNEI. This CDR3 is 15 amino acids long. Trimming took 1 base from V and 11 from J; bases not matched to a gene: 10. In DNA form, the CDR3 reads TGTGCCAGCAGTGAAGAGCGGACAGGGATTGGAGCCCAGCATTTT. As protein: CASSEERTGIGAQHF.

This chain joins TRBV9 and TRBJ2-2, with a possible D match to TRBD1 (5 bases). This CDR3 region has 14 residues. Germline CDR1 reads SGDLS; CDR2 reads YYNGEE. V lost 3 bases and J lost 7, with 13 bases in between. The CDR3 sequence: CASSAQVNGGELFF. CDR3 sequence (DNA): TGTGCCAGCAGCGCACAGGTTAATGGCGGGGAGCTGTTTTTT.